The 4 T cell receptor beta chains given below trace back to one sample, sequenced in a study of vaccination and CD4 T cells after COVID-19. Described treatment: approximately nine-day PBMC culture with coronavirus spike peptide pools or control peptides (ViraFEST assay). Once obtained from cultured CD4+ T cells, the DNA was sequenced using the Oncomine TCR Beta short-read assay. MiXCR was run by TCRdb on the PCR reads, yielding one entry per CDR3 protein. Of roughly 18,000 distinct CDR3 sequences in the sample, about half were seen once. These receptors have no known antigen. The sequenced sample was CD4+ T cells from blood, cultured in vitro, obtained before SARS-CoV-2 vaccination. These receptors were collected from a human donor who had recovered from COVID-19.

The gene calls are TRBV7-2 and TRBJ2-3; 9 nucleotides align to TRBD2. CDR1 is SGHTA, CDR2 FQGNSA, per germline. V was clipped by 0 bases and J by 2 bases; unmatched bases: 21. This CDR3 has 22 amino acids. CDR3 in amino acids: CASSLARRGGLSGHPYTDTQYF. The CDR3, as DNA: TGTGCCAGCAGCTTAGCGCGGCGGGGGGGCCTTTCGGGTCACCCATACACAGATACGCAGTATTTT.

The chain joins TRBV20-1 to TRBJ2-1; TRBD2 matches 10 bases. CDR1 and CDR2 from the germline V gene are DFQATT and SNEGSKA (reference sequence). The CDR3 covers 10 residues. The junction had 5 bases not matched to a gene; V was cut back by 6 bases and J by 15 bases. The DNA of the CDR3 is TGCAGTGCCGGGTCTAGCGGGGGGTTCTTC. Translated, it gives CSAGSSGGFF.

This clonotype has a single count. The J gene is TRBJ1-2, the V gene TRBV28; perhaps TRBD1 as D (6 bases). This CDR3 has 13 amino acids. V lost 5 bases and J 8 bases, leaving 15 bases between the germline ends. The germline gives CDR1 MDHEN, CDR2 SYDVKM. Here the CDR3 reads CASSRPQGNGYTF. CDR3 coding DNA: TGTGCCAGCAGTCGCCCGCAGGGGAACGGCTACACCTTC.

This clonotype was seen a few times. The V gene is TRBV20-1, the J gene TRBJ1-3, with 9 bases that match TRBD1. V shed 5 bases and J 8 bases; nucleotides not matched to a gene: 13. The CDR3 covers 15 residues. Germline V gene data show CDR1 as DFQATT and CDR2 as SNEGSKA (reference sequence). CDR3 coding DNA: TGCAGTGCTCGATCCCCAGGGACAGGGCTCCACACCATATATTTT. It is translated as CSARSPGTGLHTIYF.